The rows below give T cell receptor beta chains drawn from one sample of a study of T cells in localized non-small cell lung cancer. Assay used: immunoSEQ multiplex PCR; TCRdb lists only in-frame clones, some missing. The sample yields fewer than 30,000 clones, 80% to 85% seen once. The sequencing here drew on peripheral blood mononuclear cells, taken before any cancer treatment. Receptors were obtained from a man between 40 and 70 years old with stage III lung adenocarcinoma. Each CDR3 is given with its conserved first and last residue. Fields, in order: J gene, V gene, CDR3 protein.

TRBJ2-1 TRBV27 CASSFGPGSSEQFF
TRBJ2-3 TRBV7-9 CASSRDSDTQYF
TRBJ1-4 TRBV6-1 CASSEWRHNEKLFF
TRBJ2-7 TRBV4-1 CASSQDPRTGNYEQYF
TRBJ2-4 TRBV28 CASRTTRSGLGNIQYF
TRBJ2-3 TRBV5-1 CASYRGSTDTQYF
TRBJ1-2 TRBV28 CASSLAQRGRSGYTF
TRBJ1-5 TRBV19 CASKGTGIQPQHF
TRBJ2-5 TRBV11-2 CASSFRPSGLRGETQYF
TRBJ2-1 TRBV27 CASSSPSVSVNEQFF
TRBJ2-1 TRBV7-8 CASSLAIEQFF
TRBJ2-2 TRBV2 CASSPLSSGELFF
TRBJ2-5 TRBV4-2 CASSRDHSETQYF
TRBJ1-2 TRBV6-5 CASREASGNGYTF
TRBJ1-2 TRBV6-6 CASSYPGAGDYGYTF
TRBJ1-5 TRBV19 CASSRLGPPSNQPQHF
TRBJ1-2 TRBV7-2 CASSLKGQGISGYTF
TRBJ2-7 TRBV6-5 CASSRDRSYEQYF
TRBJ1-4 TRBV5-1 CASSFGTGNEKLFF
TRBJ1-2 TRBV11-1 CASSPEQGGSYGYTF
TRBJ1-2 TRBV4-2 CASSQDWTDGYTF
TRBJ1-2 TRBV7-2 CASSLLQGRTRTF
TRBJ1-5 TRBV6-6 CASSQGLGQPQHF
TRBJ2-1 TRBV11-3 CASSPTGASYNEQFF
TRBJ2-7 TRBV4-1 CASSQDLSETSGGYEQYF
TRBJ2-5 TRBV28 CASTTGMEETQYF
TRBJ2-3 TRBV19 CASSGSRRRQSSTDTQYF
TRBJ1-1 TRBV19 CASSPRRETTEAFF
TRBJ1-3 TRBV9 CASSVGPMANTIYF
TRBJ2-2 TRBV10-2 CASNERDRVSGELFF
TRBJ2-5 TRBV27 CASMRAGGETQYF
TRBJ1-2 TRBV6-5 CASFDRDRGGYGYTF
TRBJ2-3 TRBV29-1 CSLSTVPFTDTQYF
TRBJ1-5 TRBV6-5 CASGFNQPQHF
TRBJ2-7 TRBV10-3 CAIKKAKDSYEQYF
TRBJ1-5 TRBV6-1 CASRRGGGNQPQHF
TRBJ1-2 TRBV19 CASSRQGNGYTF